This T cell receptor beta chain was identified during a study of blood T cell repertoires in COVID-19. Turning to the study itself: Acute and convalescent COVID-19 specimens originated in the United States, Italy and Spain.

Methods used by the authors: Nucleated cell number was recorded as an estimate derived from reference gene primer amplification. Libraries were prepared by immunoSEQ multiplex PCR; TCRdb keeps only in-frame clonotypes and omits some of them. V and J calls and clone size are as listed in that table; D and trimming were resolved from the DNA. The data contain just over 300,000 clones, roughly 89% of them singletons. CDR1 is LGHDT and CDR2 is YNNKEL in the germline V gene (reference sequence). Trimming removed 0 bases from V and 4 bases from J, with 12 bases in between. The CDR3 runs 15 residues. This receptor was obtained from a woman younger than 30 with acute COVID-19. The rearrangement uses TRBV3-1 (or the pseudogene TRBV3-2) and TRBJ1-2; no firm D call. The sequencing sample was made of PBMCs or T cells enriched from blood (not recorded which). The CDR3 protein is CASSQDAGTRYGYTF. The CDR3 DNA sequence: TGTGCCAGCAGCCAAGATGCGGGAACCCGCTATGGCTACACCTTC.